Listed below are T cell receptor beta chains from one sample, sequenced in a study of cytomegalovirus exposure and HLA in healthy donors. Data came from immunoSEQ multiplex PCR; TCRdb stores just in-frame clones and leaves some out. Of more than 150,000 clones listed, more than 70% were seen once; the top ten hold 3%. Sequencing used PBMCs. Receptors were obtained from a man aged 18 to 30 in good health and CMV-seronegative. Each CDR3 is given with its conserved first and last residue. A D gene is named only where the DNA matches it firmly. Clone size is shown for a subset of rows, as once, few, many or a class of expanded clone.

CDR3 DNA: TGCGCCAGCCGCCGACAGTCTATCAGCTCCTACAATGAGCAGTTCTTC
CDR3 protein: CASRRQSISSYNEQFF
J gene: TRBJ2-1
V gene: TRBV5-1
D gene: NA
clone size: NA
CDR3 length: 16

CDR3 DNA: TGTGCCAGCAGCAACAGGGCGGGGGGTGAAAAACTGTTTTTT
CDR3 protein: CASSNRAGGEKLFF
J gene: TRBJ1-4
V gene: TRBV6-1
D gene: NA
clone size: NA
CDR3 length: 14

CDR3 DNA: TGCGCCAGCAGCACCGGGACTAGCGTCTCCTACGAGCAGTACTTC
CDR3 protein: CASSTGTSVSYEQYF
J gene: TRBJ2-7
V gene: TRBV10-2
D gene: TRBD2
clone size: NA
CDR3 length: 15

CDR3 DNA: TGTGCCAGCTCACCACCGACAGGGCTAGGGGAAAAACTGTTTTTT
CDR3 protein: CASSPPTGLGEKLFF
J gene: TRBJ1-4
V gene: TRBV18
D gene: TRBD1
clone size: NA
CDR3 length: 15

CDR3 DNA: TGTGCCAGCAGCCCGACGGGCGGGGAGCTGTTTTTT
CDR3 protein: CASSPTGGELFF
J gene: TRBJ2-2
V gene: TRBV7-9
D gene: NA
clone size: NA
CDR3 length: 12

CDR3 DNA: TGTGCCAGCAGTTTGACAGGGGGGTCCTACGAGCAGTACTTC
CDR3 protein: CASSLTGGSYEQYF
J gene: TRBJ2-7
V gene: TRBV9
D gene: TRBD1
clone size: NA
CDR3 length: 14

CDR3 DNA: TGTGCCAGCAGCTCGACTAGCGTTTCCTACGAGCAGTACTTC
CDR3 protein: CASSSTSVSYEQYF
J gene: TRBJ2-7
V gene: TRBV7-9
D gene: TRBD2
clone size: once
CDR3 length: 14

CDR3 DNA: TGTGCCAGCAGTTTCCGGGACAGGGGGCAGGAGCAGTACTTC
CDR3 protein: CASSFRDRGQEQYF
J gene: TRBJ2-7
V gene: TRBV27
D gene: TRBD1
clone size: NA
CDR3 length: 14

CDR3 DNA: TGTGCCAGCAGTTTGGACAGCCACGGCACAGATACGCAGTATTTT
CDR3 protein: CASSLDSHGTDTQYF
J gene: TRBJ2-3
V gene: TRBV28
D gene: NA
clone size: NA
CDR3 length: 15

CDR3 DNA: TGTGCCAGCAGTTTGAGGGGCTCCTACAATGAGCAGTTCTTC
CDR3 protein: CASSLRGSYNEQFF
J gene: TRBJ2-1
V gene: TRBV5-4
D gene: NA
clone size: few
CDR3 length: 14

CDR3 DNA: TGCAGCGTTGAAGGCGGGGGACTAGCGGGAGCATGGGAGACCCAGTACTTC
CDR3 protein: CSVEGGGLAGAWETQYF
J gene: TRBJ2-5
V gene: TRBV29-1
D gene: TRBD2
clone size: NA
CDR3 length: 17

CDR3 DNA: TGCGCCAGCAGCAAAACCCGGGACACGGGCGTCCATTCACCCCTCCACTTT
CDR3 protein: CASSKTRDTGVHSPLHF
J gene: TRBJ1-6
V gene: TRBV5-1
D gene: NA
clone size: NA
CDR3 length: 17

CDR3 DNA: TGTGCCAGCAGTGAAGCCTTGCTAGCCAGTAATGAGCAGTTCTTC
CDR3 protein: CASSEALLASNEQFF
J gene: TRBJ2-1
V gene: TRBV2
D gene: NA
clone size: NA
CDR3 length: 15

CDR3 DNA: TGTGCCAGCAGTCCCGGGACTACCTCCTACGAGCAGTACTTC
CDR3 protein: CASSPGTTSYEQYF
J gene: TRBJ2-7
V gene: TRBV4-2
D gene: TRBD2
clone size: NA
CDR3 length: 14

CDR3 DNA: TGTGCCAGCAGCCTCTTAAGCCTCCGCAATTCACCCCTCCACTTT
CDR3 protein: CASSLLSLRNSPLHF
J gene: TRBJ1-6
V gene: TRBV5-6
D gene: NA
clone size: NA
CDR3 length: 15

CDR3 DNA: TGTGCCAGCAGTTTATCTGGGGGGACTCCAAAGGGGCAGTTCTTC
CDR3 protein: CASSLSGGTPKGQFF
J gene: TRBJ2-1
V gene: TRBV27
D gene: NA
clone size: NA
CDR3 length: 15

CDR3 DNA: TGCGCCAGCAGCCAAGAGTTAACAGGGGCAAACTATGGCTACACCTTC
CDR3 protein: CASSQELTGANYGYTF
J gene: TRBJ1-2
V gene: TRBV4-1
D gene: TRBD1
clone size: few
CDR3 length: 16

CDR3 DNA: TGTGCCAGCATCTTCCTACAGGGGTCTGGAAACACCATATATTTT
CDR3 protein: CASIFLQGSGNTIYF
J gene: TRBJ1-3
V gene: TRBV2
D gene: TRBD1
clone size: NA
CDR3 length: 15

CDR3 DNA: TGTGCCAGCAGCTTCCCCAGGGGGAGTTCCATCTCCTACAATGAGCAGTTCTTC
CDR3 protein: CASSFPRGSSISYNEQFF
J gene: TRBJ2-1
V gene: TRBV7-2
D gene: TRBD1
clone size: NA
CDR3 length: 18

CDR3 DNA: TGTGCCAGCAGCTCTTGGACAGGGGCGAACACCGGGGAGCTGTTTTTT
CDR3 protein: CASSSWTGANTGELFF
J gene: TRBJ2-2
V gene: TRBV13
D gene: TRBD1
clone size: NA
CDR3 length: 16

CDR3 DNA: TGTGCCAGTAGCCTATTCGACAGCCTGAACACTGAAGCTTTCTTT
CDR3 protein: CASSLFDSLNTEAFF
J gene: TRBJ1-1
V gene: TRBV19
D gene: NA
clone size: NA
CDR3 length: 15

CDR3 DNA: TGTGCCAGCACCACAAAAACTTGGACAGGTAACCAGCCCCAGCATTTT
CDR3 protein: CASTTKTWTGNQPQHF
J gene: TRBJ1-5
V gene: TRBV5-6
D gene: TRBD1
clone size: NA
CDR3 length: 16

CDR3 DNA: TGCAGCGTTTTAGCGGGAATCGGCTATGAGCAGTTCTTC
CDR3 protein: CSVLAGIGYEQFF
J gene: TRBJ2-1
V gene: TRBV29-1
D gene: TRBD2
clone size: NA
CDR3 length: 13

CDR3 DNA: TGTGCCAGCATACAGGGGTCGATTCCTCACGAGCAGTACTTC
CDR3 protein: CASIQGSIPHEQYF
J gene: TRBJ2-7
V gene: TRBV28
D gene: TRBD1
clone size: NA
CDR3 length: 14

CDR3 DNA: TGTGCCAGCAGCTTTTGGCCCGAAAACACCGGGGAGCTGTTTTTT
CDR3 protein: CASSFWPENTGELFF
J gene: TRBJ2-2
V gene: TRBV5-5
D gene: NA
clone size: NA
CDR3 length: 15

CDR3 DNA: TGTGCCAGCAGTGAAGCGCTTCAGGGGGCGAGGTTGGGAGAGCAGTACTTC
CDR3 protein: CASSEALQGARLGEQYF
J gene: TRBJ2-7
V gene: TRBV6-1
D gene: TRBD1
clone size: NA
CDR3 length: 17

CDR3 DNA: TGTGCCAGCAGCCCGGGACAGGGGGGCGAGCAGTACTTC
CDR3 protein: CASSPGQGGEQYF
J gene: TRBJ2-7
V gene: TRBV5-4
D gene: TRBD1
clone size: NA
CDR3 length: 13

CDR3 DNA: TGTGCCAGTAGTATTGGGACAGGGCCGCGAGGACAGCCCCAGCATTTT
CDR3 protein: CASSIGTGPRGQPQHF
J gene: TRBJ1-5
V gene: TRBV19
D gene: TRBD1
clone size: NA
CDR3 length: 16

CDR3 DNA: TGTGCCAGCAGCGGGACTAGCGGGGCCACAGATACGCAGTATTTT
CDR3 protein: CASSGTSGATDTQYF
J gene: TRBJ2-3
V gene: TRBV6-4
D gene: TRBD2
clone size: NA
CDR3 length: 15

CDR3 DNA: TGTGCCAGTAGTATAATCAGGGATGACTATGGCTACACCTTC
CDR3 protein: CASSIIRDDYGYTF
J gene: TRBJ1-2
V gene: TRBV19
D gene: NA
clone size: once
CDR3 length: 14

CDR3 DNA: TGCAGCGTGAAAGAGACAGGGGAAAATTCACCCCTCCACTTT
CDR3 protein: CSVKETGENSPLHF
J gene: TRBJ1-6
V gene: TRBV29-1
D gene: TRBD1
clone size: NA
CDR3 length: 14

CDR3 DNA: TGCGCCAGCAGCTCCGGGTTCTCCTACAATGAGCAGTTCTTC
CDR3 protein: CASSSGFSYNEQFF
J gene: TRBJ2-1
V gene: TRBV5-1
D gene: NA
clone size: NA
CDR3 length: 14

CDR3 DNA: TGTGCCAGCAGTTTAAAATCGGGGGTAGGGACAGATACGCAGTATTTT
CDR3 protein: CASSLKSGVGTDTQYF
J gene: TRBJ2-3
V gene: TRBV27
D gene: NA
clone size: once
CDR3 length: 16

CDR3 DNA: TGTGCCAGCAGCTCGACTAGCGGGAGAGAGACCCAGTACTTC
CDR3 protein: CASSSTSGRETQYF
J gene: TRBJ2-5
V gene: TRBV9
D gene: TRBD2
clone size: NA
CDR3 length: 14

CDR3 DNA: TGTGCCAGCAGCTCCCCCCGGGAGGCAAGACACAATGAGCAGTTCTTC
CDR3 protein: CASSSPREARHNEQFF
J gene: TRBJ2-1
V gene: TRBV28
D gene: TRBD2
clone size: NA
CDR3 length: 16

CDR3 DNA: TGTGCCAGCAGTGGGGGACTAGCGGCCTACAATGAGCAGTTCTTC
CDR3 protein: CASSGGLAAYNEQFF
J gene: TRBJ2-1
V gene: TRBV2
D gene: TRBD2
clone size: NA
CDR3 length: 15

CDR3 DNA: TGCGCCAGCAGCGGCGGGACTAGTGACAATGAGCAGTTCTTC
CDR3 protein: CASSGGTSDNEQFF
J gene: TRBJ2-1
V gene: TRBV5-1
D gene: TRBD2
clone size: NA
CDR3 length: 14

CDR3 DNA: TGTGCCAGCAGTTCGAGAGGTGCCAGTATCAACACTGAAGCTTTCTTT
CDR3 protein: CASSSRGASINTEAFF
J gene: TRBJ1-1
V gene: TRBV28
D gene: NA
clone size: NA
CDR3 length: 16

CDR3 DNA: TGTGCCAGCAGTTTAAGCTCGGGTGAAGCTTTCTTT
CDR3 protein: CASSLSSGEAFF
J gene: TRBJ1-1
V gene: TRBV27
D gene: NA
clone size: NA
CDR3 length: 12

CDR3 DNA: TGTGCCAGCAGCGCCCCCCGGGGGACCGGGGAGCTGTTTTTT
CDR3 protein: CASSAPRGTGELFF
J gene: TRBJ2-2
V gene: TRBV9
D gene: NA
clone size: NA
CDR3 length: 14

CDR3 DNA: TGTGCCAGCAGTCCGCAGGTGGCAGATACGCAGTATTTT
CDR3 protein: CASSPQVADTQYF
J gene: TRBJ2-3
V gene: TRBV27
D gene: NA
clone size: NA
CDR3 length: 13

CDR3 DNA: TGTGCCAGCAGTTTCCGATTCACCGGGACAGGGTTCCACGAGCAGTACTTC
CDR3 protein: CASSFRFTGTGFHEQYF
J gene: TRBJ2-7
V gene: TRBV27
D gene: TRBD1
clone size: NA
CDR3 length: 17

CDR3 DNA: TGTGCCAGCAGTTACAGGAGGAACACTGAAGCTTTCTTT
CDR3 protein: CASSYRRNTEAFF
J gene: TRBJ1-1
V gene: TRBV6-5
D gene: NA
clone size: NA
CDR3 length: 13

CDR3 DNA: TGTGCCAGCAGCTTAGCGGGTTTCGGAAACACCATATATTTT
CDR3 protein: CASSLAGFGNTIYF
J gene: TRBJ1-3
V gene: TRBV11-2
D gene: NA
clone size: once
CDR3 length: 14

CDR3 DNA: TGTGCCAGCAGCTTACAGGTGTCAGGGGCTGGAAACACCATATATTTT
CDR3 protein: CASSLQVSGAGNTIYF
J gene: TRBJ1-3
V gene: TRBV7-8
D gene: NA
clone size: NA
CDR3 length: 16

CDR3 DNA: TGCGCCAGCAGCCAAGTCCGTCGGGCGGGCCAGCCCCAGCATTTT
CDR3 protein: CASSQVRRAGQPQHF
J gene: TRBJ1-5
V gene: TRBV4-1
D gene: NA
clone size: NA
CDR3 length: 15

CDR3 DNA: TGTGCCAGTACCCCCGGGGGAAATCAGCCCCAGCATTTT
CDR3 protein: CASTPGGNQPQHF
J gene: TRBJ1-5
V gene: TRBV19
D gene: NA
clone size: few
CDR3 length: 13

CDR3 DNA: TGTGCCAGCAGCTTAGGGGACTCCCATTTCGACAATGAGCAGTTCTTC
CDR3 protein: CASSLGDSHFDNEQFF
J gene: TRBJ2-1
V gene: TRBV7-8
D gene: NA
clone size: once
CDR3 length: 16

CDR3 DNA: TGTGCCAGCAGCTGGGCGCAGGGAGGACCCTACGAGCAGTACTTC
CDR3 protein: CASSWAQGGPYEQYF
J gene: TRBJ2-7
V gene: TRBV11-2
D gene: NA
clone size: NA
CDR3 length: 15